This is a list of T cell receptor beta chains from one sample in a study of shared clonotypes between healthy human individuals. Repertoires were generated with immunoSEQ multiplex PCR, while TCRdb's copy carries only in-frame clones and drops some. The sample yields roughly 760,000 clones, about 74% seen once. The specimen sequenced was memory CD4+ T cells sorted from blood. The origin of the receptors is a woman in her 30s in good health. CDR3s include the opening cysteine and the closing phenylalanine or tryptophan. D genes are given only for firm matches. Size is stated for part of the rows, as once, few or many counts, or as a class when the clone is expanded.

v_call: TRBV28
d_call: NA
j_call: TRBJ1-1
clone_size: NA
cdr3_nt: TGTGCCAGCAGTTCATCCATGGATACTGAAGCTTTCTTT
cdr3_aa: CASSSSMDTEAFF

v_call: TRBV5-1
d_call: NA
j_call: TRBJ2-5
clone_size: NA
cdr3_nt: TGCGCCAGCAGCTTTAGCGGACGCCAAGAGACCCAGTACTTC
cdr3_aa: CASSFSGRQETQYF

v_call: TRBV18
d_call: NA
j_call: TRBJ1-1
clone_size: NA
cdr3_nt: TGTGCCAGCTCACCATCGGGACAAGATAACACTGAAGCTTTCTTT
cdr3_aa: CASSPSGQDNTEAFF

v_call: TRBV5-1
d_call: TRBD2
j_call: TRBJ2-7
clone_size: NA
cdr3_nt: TGCGCCAGCAGCTTGATCGGGAGGGCGGGCGAGCAGTACTTC
cdr3_aa: CASSLIGRAGEQYF

v_call: TRBV16
d_call: NA
j_call: TRBJ2-3
clone_size: few
cdr3_nt: TGTGCCAGCAGCCCCTCCGTCGGGCCCACAGATACGCAGTATTTT
cdr3_aa: CASSPSVGPTDTQYF

v_call: TRBV2
d_call: TRBD1
j_call: TRBJ2-5
clone_size: NA
cdr3_nt: TGTGCCAGCACCCGACAGGGGAACCAAGAGACCCAGTACTTC
cdr3_aa: CASTRQGNQETQYF

v_call: TRBV7-2
d_call: TRBD2
j_call: TRBJ2-5
clone_size: NA
cdr3_nt: TGTGCCAGCAGCCTAGGCGGGAGCGGGGGAGAGACCCAGTACTTC
cdr3_aa: CASSLGGSGGETQYF

v_call: TRBV7-2
d_call: NA
j_call: TRBJ2-1
clone_size: NA
cdr3_nt: TGTGCCAGCAGCCTCCGAGCCTCCGGAGGGCATTACAATGAGCAGTTCTTC
cdr3_aa: CASSLRASGGHYNEQFF

v_call: TRBV5-5
d_call: TRBD1
j_call: TRBJ1-1
clone_size: NA
cdr3_nt: TGTGCCAGCAGGCGAGACAGGGCCCTGAGGACTGAAGCTTTCTTT
cdr3_aa: CASRRDRALRTEAFF

v_call: TRBV27
d_call: NA
j_call: TRBJ2-7
clone_size: NA
cdr3_nt: TGTGCCAGCAGTTCCGACCTAGGTTTCTCCTACGAGCAGTACTTC
cdr3_aa: CASSSDLGFSYEQYF

v_call: TRBV6-1
d_call: NA
j_call: TRBJ1-1
clone_size: NA
cdr3_nt: TGTGCCAGCAGTGAGTGGCGGGGGAACACTGAAGCTTTCTTT
cdr3_aa: CASSEWRGNTEAFF

v_call: TRBV28
d_call: NA
j_call: TRBJ1-4
clone_size: NA
cdr3_nt: TGTGCCAGCAGTGCACCACAGGATAATGAAAAACTGTTTTTT
cdr3_aa: CASSAPQDNEKLFF

v_call: TRBV10-3
d_call: TRBD1
j_call: TRBJ2-1
clone_size: NA
cdr3_nt: TGTGCCATCAGTGAAGGACAGGGGGGGAATGAGCAGTTCTTC
cdr3_aa: CAISEGQGGNEQFF

v_call: TRBV28
d_call: NA
j_call: TRBJ2-3
clone_size: many
cdr3_nt: TGTGCCAGCAAGAGATGGCGGGGCACAGATACGCAGTATTTT
cdr3_aa: CASKRWRGTDTQYF

v_call: TRBV30
d_call: NA
j_call: TRBJ1-2
clone_size: NA
cdr3_nt: TGTGCCTGGAGTCGGCAGCCGAATAACTATGGCTACACCTTC
cdr3_aa: CAWSRQPNNYGYTF

v_call: TRBV19
d_call: TRBD2
j_call: TRBJ2-7
clone_size: few
cdr3_nt: TGTGCCAGTAGTCGTCTAGCGGGGAGCTCCTACGAGCAGTACTTC
cdr3_aa: CASSRLAGSSYEQYF

v_call: TRBV10-2
d_call: TRBD2
j_call: TRBJ2-1
clone_size: NA
cdr3_nt: TGCGCCAGCAGGACAAGCGGGAGTGGAGGGTCCTACAATGAGCAGTTCTTC
cdr3_aa: CASRTSGSGGSYNEQFF

v_call: TRBV5-1
d_call: NA
j_call: TRBJ2-1
clone_size: NA
cdr3_nt: TGCGCCAGCTCGCTCCAGGAGGGGGCGATTTACAATGAGCAGTTCTTC
cdr3_aa: CASSLQEGAIYNEQFF

v_call: TRBV20-1
d_call: NA
j_call: TRBJ2-7
clone_size: NA
cdr3_nt: TGCAGTGCTAGATCAGGCGAGCAGTACTTC
cdr3_aa: CSARSGEQYF

v_call: TRBV5-1
d_call: TRBD1
j_call: TRBJ2-7
clone_size: many
cdr3_nt: TGCGCCAGCAGCCAGGGACAGCGAGACTACGAGCAGTACTTC
cdr3_aa: CASSQGQRDYEQYF

v_call: TRBV1
d_call: NA
j_call: TRBJ2-5
clone_size: many
cdr3_nt: TGCACCAGCAGGCTTTACCAAGAGACCCAGTACTTC
cdr3_aa: CTSRLYQETQYF

v_call: TRBV9
d_call: NA
j_call: TRBJ1-3
clone_size: NA
cdr3_nt: TGTGCCAGCAGCGATCAGGGAGCCACCATATATTTT
cdr3_aa: CASSDQGATIYF

v_call: TRBV7-9
d_call: NA
j_call: TRBJ1-4
clone_size: once
cdr3_nt: TGTGCCAGCAGCTTACTGGCAGGGAATGAAAAACTGTTTTTT
cdr3_aa: CASSLLAGNEKLFF

v_call: TRBV4-1
d_call: NA
j_call: TRBJ1-2
clone_size: few
cdr3_nt: TGCGCCAGCAGCCCGTTGTTTACATCTAACTATGGCTACACCTTC
cdr3_aa: CASSPLFTSNYGYTF

v_call: TRBV27
d_call: TRBD2
j_call: TRBJ2-1
clone_size: once
cdr3_nt: TGTGCCAGCAGTTTTAGCGGGACTTACAATGAGCAGTTCTTC
cdr3_aa: CASSFSGTYNEQFF

v_call: TRBV4-2
d_call: NA
j_call: TRBJ2-3
clone_size: once
cdr3_nt: TGTGCCAGCAGCCAAGTGACCGTTTCAGATACGCAGTATTTT
cdr3_aa: CASSQVTVSDTQYF

v_call: TRBV6-5
d_call: TRBD2
j_call: TRBJ2-3
clone_size: NA
cdr3_nt: TGTGCCAGCAGTAGGGGACTAGCGGCCACAGATACGCAGTATTTT
cdr3_aa: CASSRGLAATDTQYF

v_call: TRBV30
d_call: NA
j_call: TRBJ1-3
clone_size: NA
cdr3_nt: TGTGCCTGGAGTGCCACGCTTTGGGGGCCTGGAAACACCATATATTTT
cdr3_aa: CAWSATLWGPGNTIYF

v_call: TRBV28
d_call: NA
j_call: TRBJ1-2
clone_size: few
cdr3_nt: TGTGCCAGCAGTCGCGTTCTGGTAGGATATGGCTACACCTTC
cdr3_aa: CASSRVLVGYGYTF

v_call: TRBV6-6
d_call: NA
j_call: TRBJ1-5
clone_size: once
cdr3_nt: TGTGCCAGCAGGACGACATTTGCTCAGCCCCAGCATTTT
cdr3_aa: CASRTTFAQPQHF

v_call: TRBV28
d_call: NA
j_call: TRBJ2-7
clone_size: NA
cdr3_nt: TGTGCCAGCAGTGACCTAGACACCATGACCTACGAGCAGTACTTC
cdr3_aa: CASSDLDTMTYEQYF

v_call: TRBV6-1
d_call: NA
j_call: TRBJ1-5
clone_size: few
cdr3_nt: TGTGCCACCCTGCGCCTTTTTGAGGGTAGCCAGCCCCAGCATTTT
cdr3_aa: CATLRLFEGSQPQHF

v_call: TRBV28
d_call: NA
j_call: TRBJ2-1
clone_size: once
cdr3_nt: TGTGCCAGCAGACAGAGCTCCTACAATGAGCAGTTCTTC
cdr3_aa: CASRQSSYNEQFF

v_call: TRBV30
d_call: TRBD2
j_call: TRBJ2-5
clone_size: few
cdr3_nt: TGTGCCTGGAGGAGAGCGGGGTTTGAGACCCAGTACTTC
cdr3_aa: CAWRRAGFETQYF

v_call: TRBV6-5
d_call: NA
j_call: TRBJ2-7
clone_size: once
cdr3_nt: TGTGCCAGCAGTTACTCGAGGGCAGGCTCCTACGAGCAGTACTTC
cdr3_aa: CASSYSRAGSYEQYF

v_call: TRBV6-5
d_call: NA
j_call: TRBJ1-2
clone_size: NA
cdr3_nt: TGTGCCAGCAGCCAACAGTTTTTCTATGGCTACACCTTC
cdr3_aa: CASSQQFFYGYTF

v_call: TRBV19
d_call: TRBD1
j_call: TRBJ1-5
clone_size: few
cdr3_nt: TGTGCCAGTAGTATCACAGGGGCAGGCCAGCCCCAGCATTTT
cdr3_aa: CASSITGAGQPQHF

v_call: TRBV30
d_call: NA
j_call: TRBJ1-5
clone_size: once
cdr3_nt: TGTGCCTGGAGTGTAGTAGAGGGGGGTCAGCCCCAGCATTTT
cdr3_aa: CAWSVVEGGQPQHF

v_call: TRBV18
d_call: TRBD1
j_call: TRBJ2-5
clone_size: NA
cdr3_nt: TGTGCCAGCACACCGGGACAGGACCTCGTGGCCCAGTACTTC
cdr3_aa: CASTPGQDLVAQYF

v_call: TRBV6-5
d_call: NA
j_call: TRBJ1-2
clone_size: NA
cdr3_nt: TGTGCCAGCTCAAGAGACCGGGGTAACTATGGCTACACCTTC
cdr3_aa: CASSRDRGNYGYTF

v_call: TRBV27
d_call: NA
j_call: TRBJ1-1
clone_size: NA
cdr3_nt: TGTGCCAGCAGTTTCGGGGGGCGTGCTGAAGCTTTCTTT
cdr3_aa: CASSFGGRAEAFF

v_call: TRBV9
d_call: NA
j_call: TRBJ2-5
clone_size: NA
cdr3_nt: TGTGCCAGCAGCGTAGCTACGGGGGGCGGGCAAGAGACCCAGTACTTC
cdr3_aa: CASSVATGGGQETQYF

v_call: TRBV18
d_call: NA
j_call: TRBJ2-3
clone_size: NA
cdr3_nt: TGTGCCAGCTCACCTGCCCCCGATACGCAGTATTTT
cdr3_aa: CASSPAPDTQYF

v_call: TRBV28
d_call: TRBD2
j_call: TRBJ2-5
clone_size: NA
cdr3_nt: TGTGCCAGCAGTTCCACTACGGGGGGGAAAGAGACCCAGTACTTC
cdr3_aa: CASSSTTGGKETQYF

v_call: TRBV28
d_call: TRBD1
j_call: TRBJ1-2
clone_size: few
cdr3_nt: TGTGCCAGCAACCTGGGGACAGGGAGGCTCTGGGGCTACACCTTC
cdr3_aa: CASNLGTGRLWGYTF

v_call: TRBV28
d_call: NA
j_call: TRBJ2-7
clone_size: NA
cdr3_nt: TGTGCCAGCAGGCTCAATGCGGAGGTATTGTCCTACGAGCAGTACTTC
cdr3_aa: CASRLNAEVLSYEQYF

v_call: TRBV6-5
d_call: NA
j_call: TRBJ2-1
clone_size: NA
cdr3_nt: TGTGCCAGCAGTCAGTTGGGGGAGTCCTACAATGAGCAGTTCTTC
cdr3_aa: CASSQLGESYNEQFF

v_call: TRBV7-6
d_call: NA
j_call: TRBJ2-2
clone_size: few
cdr3_nt: TGTGCCAGCACCCTCGGACGTTCGAACACCGGGGAGCTGTTTTTT
cdr3_aa: CASTLGRSNTGELFF

v_call: TRBV29-1
d_call: NA
j_call: TRBJ1-1
clone_size: NA
cdr3_nt: TGCAGCACATTGGACACCTACTCAACAACAGCTTTCTTT
cdr3_aa: CSTLDTYSTTAFF